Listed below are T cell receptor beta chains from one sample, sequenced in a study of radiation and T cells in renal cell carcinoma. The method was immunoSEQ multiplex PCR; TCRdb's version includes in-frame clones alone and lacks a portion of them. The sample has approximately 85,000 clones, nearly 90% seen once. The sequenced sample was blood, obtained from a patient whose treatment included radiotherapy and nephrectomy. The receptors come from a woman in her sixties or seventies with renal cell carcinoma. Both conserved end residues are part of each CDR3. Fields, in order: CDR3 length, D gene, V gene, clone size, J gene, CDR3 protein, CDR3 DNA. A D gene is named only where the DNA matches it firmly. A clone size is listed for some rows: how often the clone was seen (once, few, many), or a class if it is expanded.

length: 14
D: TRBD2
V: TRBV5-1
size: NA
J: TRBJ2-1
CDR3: CASYLAGAHNEQFF
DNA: TGCGCCAGCTACCTAGCGGGGGCCCACAATGAGCAGTTCTTC

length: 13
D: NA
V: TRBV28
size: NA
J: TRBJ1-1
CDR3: CASSLQGSNEAFF
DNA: TGTGCCAGCAGTTTACAGGGAAGCAATGAAGCTTTCTTT

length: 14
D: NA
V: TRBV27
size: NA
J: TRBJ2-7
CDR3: CASRLLPAHYEQYF
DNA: TGTGCCAGCAGGCTTCTCCCGGCCCACTACGAGCAGTACTTC

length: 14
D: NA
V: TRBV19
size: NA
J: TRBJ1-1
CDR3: CASSINRGNTEAFF
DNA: TGTGCCAGTAGTATCAATCGGGGGAACACTGAAGCTTTCTTT

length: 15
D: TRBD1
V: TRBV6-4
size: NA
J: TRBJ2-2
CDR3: CASSQTGTDTGELFF
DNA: TGTGCCAGCAGCCAGACAGGGACCGACACCGGGGAGCTGTTTTTT

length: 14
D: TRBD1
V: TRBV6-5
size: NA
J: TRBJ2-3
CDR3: CASHENRGPDTQYF
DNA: TGTGCCAGCCATGAGAACAGGGGGCCTGATACGCAGTATTTT

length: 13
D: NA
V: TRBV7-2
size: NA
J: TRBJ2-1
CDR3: CASSSEPYNEQFF
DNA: TGTGCCAGCAGCTCAGAGCCCTACAATGAGCAGTTCTTC

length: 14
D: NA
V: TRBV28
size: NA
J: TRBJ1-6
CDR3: CASSWGGANSPLHF
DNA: TGTGCCAGCAGTTGGGGTGGGGCGAACTCACCCCTCCACTTT

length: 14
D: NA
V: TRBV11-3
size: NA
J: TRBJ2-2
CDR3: CASSSPPQTGELFF
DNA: TGTGCCAGCAGCTCCCCCCCCCAAACCGGGGAGCTGTTTTTT

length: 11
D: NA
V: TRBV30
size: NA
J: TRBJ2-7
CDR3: CAWGQEGEQYF
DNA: TGTGCCTGGGGGCAGGAAGGGGAGCAGTACTTC

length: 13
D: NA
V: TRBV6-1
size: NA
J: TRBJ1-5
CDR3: CASSELGDQPQHF
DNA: TGTGCCAGCAGTGAACTGGGAGATCAGCCCCAGCATTTT

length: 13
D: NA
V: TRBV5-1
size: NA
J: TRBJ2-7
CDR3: CASSWPGLGEQYF
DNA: TGCGCCAGCAGCTGGCCCGGGTTGGGCGAGCAGTACTTC

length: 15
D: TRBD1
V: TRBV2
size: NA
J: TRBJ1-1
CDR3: CASRTGTVAGTEAFF
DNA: TGTGCCAGCAGAACCGGGACAGTGGCGGGGACTGAAGCTTTCTTT

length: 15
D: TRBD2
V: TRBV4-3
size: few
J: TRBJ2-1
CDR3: CASSRSSGVYNEQFF
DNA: TGCGCCAGCAGCCGCTCTAGCGGGGTTTACAATGAGCAGTTCTTC

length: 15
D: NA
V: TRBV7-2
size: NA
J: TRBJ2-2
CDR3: CASSLVQGGAGELFF
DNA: TGTGCCAGCAGCTTAGTTCAGGGTGGCGCCGGGGAGCTGTTTTTT

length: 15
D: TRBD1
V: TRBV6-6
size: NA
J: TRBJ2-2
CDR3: CASRGPGQGAGELFF
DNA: TGTGCCAGCAGAGGACCGGGACAGGGGGCCGGGGAGCTGTTTTTT

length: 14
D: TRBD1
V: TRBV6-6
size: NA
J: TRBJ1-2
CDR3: CASSLGQGINGYTF
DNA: TGTGCCAGCAGTTTGGGACAGGGTATTAATGGCTACACCTTC

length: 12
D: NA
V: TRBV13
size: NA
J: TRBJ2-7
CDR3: CASSKNHYEQYF
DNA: TGTGCCAGCAGCAAAAACCATTACGAGCAGTACTTC

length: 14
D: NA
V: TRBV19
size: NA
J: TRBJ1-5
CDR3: CASSLRDGNQPQHF
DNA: TGTGCCAGTAGTCTCCGCGACGGCAATCAGCCCCAGCATTTT

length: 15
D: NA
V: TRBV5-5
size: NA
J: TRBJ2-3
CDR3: CASSTLGARPDTQYF
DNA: TGTGCCAGCAGCACCCTCGGGGCACGGCCAGATACGCAGTATTTT

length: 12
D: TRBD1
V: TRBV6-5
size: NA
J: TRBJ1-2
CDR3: CASSSGGGGYTF
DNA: TGTGCCAGCAGTTCAGGGGGTGGCGGCTACACCTTC

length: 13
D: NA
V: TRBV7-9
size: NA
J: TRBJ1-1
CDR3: CASGVVVNTEAFF
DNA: TGTGCCAGCGGCGTCGTGGTGAACACTGAAGCTTTCTTT

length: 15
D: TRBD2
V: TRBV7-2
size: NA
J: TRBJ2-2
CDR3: CASSTWTSRTGELFF
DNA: TGTGCCAGCAGCACCTGGACTAGTAGGACTGGGGAGCTGTTTTTT

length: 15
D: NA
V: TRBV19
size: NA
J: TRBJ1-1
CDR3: CASRILTVVNTEAFF
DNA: TGTGCCAGTAGAATACTGACAGTTGTGAACACTGAAGCTTTCTTT

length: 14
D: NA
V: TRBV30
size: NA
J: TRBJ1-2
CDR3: CAWSVLHTNYGYTF
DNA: TGTGCCTGGAGTGTACTCCACACGAACTATGGCTACACCTTC

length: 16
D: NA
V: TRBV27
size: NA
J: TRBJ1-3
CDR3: CASSLNVGISGNTIYF
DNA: TGTGCCAGCAGTCTTAACGTCGGTATCTCTGGAAACACCATATATTTT

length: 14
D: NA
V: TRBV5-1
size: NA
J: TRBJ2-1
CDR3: CASRGVGASDEQFF
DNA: TGCGCCAGCAGAGGGGTGGGCGCGTCCGATGAGCAGTTCTTC

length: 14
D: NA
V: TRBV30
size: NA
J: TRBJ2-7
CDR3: CAWRLKGSFYEQYF
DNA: TGTGCCTGGAGATTAAAGGGGTCCTTCTACGAGCAGTACTTC

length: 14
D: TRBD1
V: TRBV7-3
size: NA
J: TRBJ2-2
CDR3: CASSLGQGARELFF
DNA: TGTGCCAGCAGTCTTGGACAGGGGGCGCGAGAGCTGTTTTTT